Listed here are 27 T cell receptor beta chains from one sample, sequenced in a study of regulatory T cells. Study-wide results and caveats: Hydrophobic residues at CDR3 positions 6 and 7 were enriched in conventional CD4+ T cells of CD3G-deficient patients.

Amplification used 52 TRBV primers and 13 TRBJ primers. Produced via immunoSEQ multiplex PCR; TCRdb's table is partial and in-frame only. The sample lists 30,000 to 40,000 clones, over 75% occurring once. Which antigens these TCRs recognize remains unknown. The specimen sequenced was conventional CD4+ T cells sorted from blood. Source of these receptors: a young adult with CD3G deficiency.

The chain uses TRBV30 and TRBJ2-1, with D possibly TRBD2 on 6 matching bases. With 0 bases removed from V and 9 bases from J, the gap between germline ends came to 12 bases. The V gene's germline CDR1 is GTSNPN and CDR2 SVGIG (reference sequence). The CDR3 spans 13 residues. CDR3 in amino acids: CAWSVRLEGEQFF. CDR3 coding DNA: TGTGCCTGGAGTGTACGACTAGAGGGTGAGCAGTTCTTC.

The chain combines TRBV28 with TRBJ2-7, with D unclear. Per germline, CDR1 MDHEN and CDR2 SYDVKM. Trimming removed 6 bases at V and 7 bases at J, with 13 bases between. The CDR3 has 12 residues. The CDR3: CASSSSTKEQYF. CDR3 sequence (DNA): TGTGCCAGCAGCTCCTCCACAAAAGAGCAGTACTTC.

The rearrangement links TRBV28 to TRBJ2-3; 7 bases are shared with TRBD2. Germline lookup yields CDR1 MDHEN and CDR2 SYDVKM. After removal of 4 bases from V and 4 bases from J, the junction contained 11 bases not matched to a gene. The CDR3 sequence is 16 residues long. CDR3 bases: TGTGCCAGCAGTTCCGCGGGGCTAGCGGCAGCAGATACGCAGTATTTT. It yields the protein CASSSAGLAAADTQYF.

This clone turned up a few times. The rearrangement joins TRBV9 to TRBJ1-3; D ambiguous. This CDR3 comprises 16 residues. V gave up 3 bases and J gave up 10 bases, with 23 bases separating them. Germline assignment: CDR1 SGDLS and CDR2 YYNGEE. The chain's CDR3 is CASSGVVVPPWITIYF. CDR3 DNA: TGTGCCAGCAGCGGGGTTGTGGTGCCTCCTTGGATTACCATATATTTT.

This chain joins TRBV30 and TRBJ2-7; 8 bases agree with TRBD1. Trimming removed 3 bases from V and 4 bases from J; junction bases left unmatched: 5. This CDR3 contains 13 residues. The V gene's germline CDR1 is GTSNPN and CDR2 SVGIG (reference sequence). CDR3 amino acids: CAWSGQGAYEQYF. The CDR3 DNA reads TGTGCCTGGAGCGGTCAGGGGGCGTACGAGCAGTACTTC.

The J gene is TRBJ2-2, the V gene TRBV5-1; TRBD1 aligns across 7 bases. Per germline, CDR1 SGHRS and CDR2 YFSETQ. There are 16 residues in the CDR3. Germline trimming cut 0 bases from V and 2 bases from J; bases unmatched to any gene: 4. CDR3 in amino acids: CASSLGQGHNTGELFF. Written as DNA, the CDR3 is TGCGCCAGCAGCTTGGGACAGGGTCATAACACCGGGGAGCTGTTTTTT.

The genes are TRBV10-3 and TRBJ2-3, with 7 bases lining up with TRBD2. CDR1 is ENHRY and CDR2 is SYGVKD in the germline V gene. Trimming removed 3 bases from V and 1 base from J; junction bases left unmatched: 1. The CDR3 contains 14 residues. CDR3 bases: TGTGCCATCAGTGATGGGGGGGGCACAGATACGCAGTATTTT. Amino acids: CAISDGGGTDTQYF.

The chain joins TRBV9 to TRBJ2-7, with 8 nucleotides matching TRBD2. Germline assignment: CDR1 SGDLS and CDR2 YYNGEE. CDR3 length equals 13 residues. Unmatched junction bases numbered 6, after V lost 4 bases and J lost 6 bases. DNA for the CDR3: TGTGCCAGCAGCCAGAAAACTAGCGGCGAGCAGTACTTC. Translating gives CASSQKTSGEQYF.

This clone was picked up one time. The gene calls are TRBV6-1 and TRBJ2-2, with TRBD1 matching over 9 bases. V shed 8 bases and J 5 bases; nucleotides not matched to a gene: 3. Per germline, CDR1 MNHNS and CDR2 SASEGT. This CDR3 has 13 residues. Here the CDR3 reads CASGTGRTGELFF. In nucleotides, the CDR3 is TGTGCCAGCGGGACAGGGCGAACCGGGGAGCTGTTTTTT.

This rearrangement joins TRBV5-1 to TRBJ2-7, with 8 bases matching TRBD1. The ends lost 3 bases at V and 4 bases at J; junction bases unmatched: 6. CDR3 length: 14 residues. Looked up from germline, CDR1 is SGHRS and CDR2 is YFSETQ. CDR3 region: CASSYRTGQYEQYF. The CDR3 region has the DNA TGCGCCAGCAGCTACCGGACAGGGCAGTACGAGCAGTACTTC.

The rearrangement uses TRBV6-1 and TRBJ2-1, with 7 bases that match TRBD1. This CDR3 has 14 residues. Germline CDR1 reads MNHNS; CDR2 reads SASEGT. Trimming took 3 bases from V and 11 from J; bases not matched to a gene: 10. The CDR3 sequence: CASSDGPMTGKQFF. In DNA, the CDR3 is TGTGCCAGCAGTGACGGTCCCATGACAGGGAAGCAGTTCTTC.

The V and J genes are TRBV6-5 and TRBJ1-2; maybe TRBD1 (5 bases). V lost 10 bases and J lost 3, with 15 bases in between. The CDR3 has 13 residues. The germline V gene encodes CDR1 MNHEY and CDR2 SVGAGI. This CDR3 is CATSRAGYYGYTF. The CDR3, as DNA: TGTGCCACCTCTCGGGCAGGGTACTATGGCTACACCTTC.

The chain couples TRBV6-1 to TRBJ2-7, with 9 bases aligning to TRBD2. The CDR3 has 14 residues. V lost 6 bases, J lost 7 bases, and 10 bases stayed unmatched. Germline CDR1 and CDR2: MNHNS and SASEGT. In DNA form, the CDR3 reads TGTGCCAGCAGGCCCGGGACTAGCTATGGAGAGCAGTACTTC. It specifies CASRPGTSYGEQYF.

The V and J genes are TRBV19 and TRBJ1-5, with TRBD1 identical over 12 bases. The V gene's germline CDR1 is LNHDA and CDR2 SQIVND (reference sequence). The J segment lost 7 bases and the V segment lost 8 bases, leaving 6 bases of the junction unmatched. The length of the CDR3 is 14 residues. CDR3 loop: CASRPGTGGQPQHF. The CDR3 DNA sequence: TGTGCCAGTCGTCCCGGGACAGGGGGCCAGCCCCAGCATTTT. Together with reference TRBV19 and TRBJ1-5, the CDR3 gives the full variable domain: DGGITQSPKYLFRKEGQNVTLSCEQNLNHDAMYWYRQDPGQGLRLIYYSQIVNDFQKGDIAEGYSVSREKKESFPLTVTSAQKNPTAFYLCASRPGTGGQPQHFGDGTRLSIL.

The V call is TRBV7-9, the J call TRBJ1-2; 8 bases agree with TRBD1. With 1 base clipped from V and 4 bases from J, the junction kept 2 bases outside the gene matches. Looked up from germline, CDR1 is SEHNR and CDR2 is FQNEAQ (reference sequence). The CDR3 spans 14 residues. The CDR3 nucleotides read TGTGCCAGCAGCTTAGGACAGGGGCCCTATGGCTACACCTTC. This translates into CASSLGQGPYGYTF.

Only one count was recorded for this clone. The CDR3 bases are TGTGCCAGCAGCTACGGACTAGCTTCTTACGAGCAGTACTTC. Its translation is CASSYGLASYEQYF. This chain uses TRBV11-2 with TRBJ2-7; 8 bases line up with TRBD2. V was pared by 4 bases and J by 4 bases, with 6 bases of the junction left unmatched. CDR1 and CDR2 from the germline V gene are SGHAT and FQNNGV. This CDR3 region has 14 residues.

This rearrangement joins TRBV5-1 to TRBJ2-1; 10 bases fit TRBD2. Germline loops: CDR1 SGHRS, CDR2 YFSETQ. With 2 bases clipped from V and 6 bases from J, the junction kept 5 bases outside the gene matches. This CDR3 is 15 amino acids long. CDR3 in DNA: TGCGCCAGCAGCTTAGGCAAGCGGGAGGGCAATGAGCAGTTCTTC. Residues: CASSLGKREGNEQFF.

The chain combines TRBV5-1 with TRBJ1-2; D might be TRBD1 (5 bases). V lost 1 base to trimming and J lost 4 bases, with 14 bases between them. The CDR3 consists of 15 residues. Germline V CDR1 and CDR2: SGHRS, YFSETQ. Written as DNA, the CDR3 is TGCGCCAGCAGCTTGACAGGCGACACCTCCTATGGCTACACCTTC. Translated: CASSLTGDTSYGYTF.

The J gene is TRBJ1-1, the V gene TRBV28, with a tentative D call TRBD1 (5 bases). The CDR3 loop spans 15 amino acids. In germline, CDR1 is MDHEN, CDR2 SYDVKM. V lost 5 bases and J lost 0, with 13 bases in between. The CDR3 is CASSGNRKLNTEAFF. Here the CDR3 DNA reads TGTGCCAGCAGTGGCAACAGGAAACTGAACACTGAAGCTTTCTTT. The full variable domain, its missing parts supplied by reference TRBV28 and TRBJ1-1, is DVKVTQSSRYLVKRTGEKVFLECVQDMDHENMFWYRQDPGLGLRLIYFSYDVKMKEKGDIPEGYSVSREKKERFSLILESASTNQTSMYLCASSGNRKLNTEAFFGQGTRLTVV.

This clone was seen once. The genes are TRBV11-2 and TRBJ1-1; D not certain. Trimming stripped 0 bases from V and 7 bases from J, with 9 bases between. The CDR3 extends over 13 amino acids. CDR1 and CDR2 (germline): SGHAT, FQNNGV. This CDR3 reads CASSLDRGFEAFF. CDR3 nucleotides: TGTGCCAGCAGCTTAGATCGCGGGTTTGAAGCTTTCTTT.

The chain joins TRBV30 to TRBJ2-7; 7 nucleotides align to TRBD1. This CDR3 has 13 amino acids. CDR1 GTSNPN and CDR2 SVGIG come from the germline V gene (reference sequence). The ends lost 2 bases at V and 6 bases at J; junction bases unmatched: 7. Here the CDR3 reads CAWSRGPGLEQYF. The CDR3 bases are TGTGCCTGGAGTAGGGGGCCAGGGCTCGAGCAGTACTTC.

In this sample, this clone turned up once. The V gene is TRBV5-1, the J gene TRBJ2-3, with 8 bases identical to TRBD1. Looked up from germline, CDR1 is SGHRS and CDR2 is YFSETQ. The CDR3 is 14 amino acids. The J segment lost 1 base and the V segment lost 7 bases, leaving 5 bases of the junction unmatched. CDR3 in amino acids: CASRGQGGTDTQYF. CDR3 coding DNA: TGCGCCAGCCGAGGACAGGGAGGCACAGATACGCAGTATTTT.

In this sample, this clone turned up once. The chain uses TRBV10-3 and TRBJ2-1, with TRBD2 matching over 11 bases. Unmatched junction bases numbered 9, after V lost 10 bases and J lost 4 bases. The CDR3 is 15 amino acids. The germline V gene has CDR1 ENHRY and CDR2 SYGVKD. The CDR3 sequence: CATTAGLAEYNEQFF. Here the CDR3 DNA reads TGTGCCACGACGGCGGGACTAGCGGAATACAATGAGCAGTTCTTC.

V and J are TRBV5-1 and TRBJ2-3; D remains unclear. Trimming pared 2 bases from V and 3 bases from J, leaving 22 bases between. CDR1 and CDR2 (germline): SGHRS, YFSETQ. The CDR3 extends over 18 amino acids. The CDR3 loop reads CASSFWPVTGSSTDTQYF. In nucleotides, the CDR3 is TGCGCCAGCAGCTTTTGGCCTGTGACCGGTAGCTCGACAGATACGCAGTATTTT.

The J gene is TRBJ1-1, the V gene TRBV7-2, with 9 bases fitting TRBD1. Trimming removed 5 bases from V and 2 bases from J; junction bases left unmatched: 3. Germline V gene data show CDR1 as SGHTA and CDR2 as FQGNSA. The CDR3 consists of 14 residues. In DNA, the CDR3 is TGTGCCAGCAGCCTGGGACAGGGAAACACTGAAGCTTTCTTT. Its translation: CASSLGQGNTEAFF.

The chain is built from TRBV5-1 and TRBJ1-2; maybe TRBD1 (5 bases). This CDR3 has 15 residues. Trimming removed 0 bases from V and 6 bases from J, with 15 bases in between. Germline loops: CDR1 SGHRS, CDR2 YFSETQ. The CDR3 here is CASSLEGRRGDGYTF. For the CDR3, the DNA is TGCGCCAGCAGCTTGGAAGGCAGGAGGGGAGATGGCTACACCTTC. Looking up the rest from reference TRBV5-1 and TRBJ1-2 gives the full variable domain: KAGVTQTPRYLIKTRGQQVTLSCSPISGHRSVSWYQQTPGQGLQFLFEYFSETQRNKGNFPGRFSGRQFSNSRSEMNVSTLELGDSALYLCASSLEGRRGDGYTFGSGTRLTVV.

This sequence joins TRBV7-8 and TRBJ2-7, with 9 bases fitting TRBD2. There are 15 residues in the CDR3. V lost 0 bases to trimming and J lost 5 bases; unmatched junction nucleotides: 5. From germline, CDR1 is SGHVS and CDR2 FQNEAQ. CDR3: CASSLAAGGPHEQYF. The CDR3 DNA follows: TGTGCCAGCAGCTTAGCTGCGGGAGGGCCCCACGAGCAGTACTTC.